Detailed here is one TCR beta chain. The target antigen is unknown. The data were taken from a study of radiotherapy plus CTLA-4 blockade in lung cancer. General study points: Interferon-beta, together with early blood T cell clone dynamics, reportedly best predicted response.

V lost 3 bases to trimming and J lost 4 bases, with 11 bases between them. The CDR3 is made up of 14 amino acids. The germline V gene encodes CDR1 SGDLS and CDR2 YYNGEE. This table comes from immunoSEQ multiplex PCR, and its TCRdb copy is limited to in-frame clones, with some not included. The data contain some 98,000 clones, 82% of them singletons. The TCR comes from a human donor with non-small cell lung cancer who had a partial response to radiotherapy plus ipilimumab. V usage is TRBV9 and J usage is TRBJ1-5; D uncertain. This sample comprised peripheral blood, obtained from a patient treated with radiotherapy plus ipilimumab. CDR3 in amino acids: CASSDGPTNQPQHF. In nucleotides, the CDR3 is TGTGCCAGCAGCGATGGGCCCACAAATCAGCCCCAGCATTTT.